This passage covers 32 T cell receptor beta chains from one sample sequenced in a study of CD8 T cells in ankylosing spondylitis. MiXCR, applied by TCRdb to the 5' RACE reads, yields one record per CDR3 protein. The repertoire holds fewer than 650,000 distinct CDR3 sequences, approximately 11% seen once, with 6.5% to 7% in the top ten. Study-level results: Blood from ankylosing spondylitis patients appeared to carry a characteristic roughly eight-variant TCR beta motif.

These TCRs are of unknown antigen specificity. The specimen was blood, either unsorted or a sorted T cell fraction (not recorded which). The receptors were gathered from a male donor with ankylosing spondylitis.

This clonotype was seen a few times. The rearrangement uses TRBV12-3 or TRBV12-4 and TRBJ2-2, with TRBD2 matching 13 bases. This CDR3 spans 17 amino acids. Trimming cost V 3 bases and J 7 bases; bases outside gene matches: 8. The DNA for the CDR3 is TGTGCCAGCAGTTTGGAACCGGGACTAGCGGGGATCGGGGAGCTGTTTTTT. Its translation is CASSLEPGLAGIGELFF.

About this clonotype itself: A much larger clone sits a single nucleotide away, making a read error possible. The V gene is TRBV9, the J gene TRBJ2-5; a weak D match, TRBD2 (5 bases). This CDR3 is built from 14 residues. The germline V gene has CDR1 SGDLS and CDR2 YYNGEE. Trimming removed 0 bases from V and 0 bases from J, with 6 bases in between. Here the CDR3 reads CASSVGGDQETQYF. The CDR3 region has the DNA TGTGCCAGCAGCGTAGGGGGAGACCAAGAGACCCAGTACTTC.

CDR3 sequence (DNA): TGTGCCAGCAGCCTACTGAGCGGGAGTACCGGGGAGCTGTTTTTT. Amino acid sequence: CASSLLSGSTGELFF. V and J are TRBV5-5 and TRBJ2-2; 8 nucleotides agree with TRBD2. This CDR3 has 15 amino acids. The J segment lost 5 bases and the V segment lost 4 bases, leaving 7 bases of the junction unmatched. Germline V gene lookup returns CDR1 SGHKS and CDR2 YYEKEE (reference sequence).

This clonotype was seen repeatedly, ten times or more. The CDR3: CSVRGDTEAFF. In nucleotides, the CDR3 is TGCAGCGTAAGGGGGGACACTGAAGCTTTCTTT. The chain combines TRBV29-1 with TRBJ1-1, with D tentatively TRBD1 (6 bases). Germline V gives CDR1 SQVTM, CDR2 ANQGSEA. The V end lost 6 bases, the J end lost 3 bases, and 8 bases lay between the germline ends. This CDR3 is built from 11 residues.

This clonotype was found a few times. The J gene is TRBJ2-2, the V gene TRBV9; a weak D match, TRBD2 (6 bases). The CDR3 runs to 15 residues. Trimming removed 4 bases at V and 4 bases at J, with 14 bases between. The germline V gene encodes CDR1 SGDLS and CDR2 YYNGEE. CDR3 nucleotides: TGTGCCAGCAGCATTTTTGCGGGGTCCACCGGGGAGCTGTTTTTT. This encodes CASSIFAGSTGELFF.

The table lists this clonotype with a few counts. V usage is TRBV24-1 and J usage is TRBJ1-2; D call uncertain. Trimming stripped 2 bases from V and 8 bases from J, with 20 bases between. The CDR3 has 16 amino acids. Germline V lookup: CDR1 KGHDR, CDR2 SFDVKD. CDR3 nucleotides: TGTGCCACCAGTGATTCCAGTAGCGTACCGAGATACGGCTACACCTTC. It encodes CATSDSSSVPRYGYTF.

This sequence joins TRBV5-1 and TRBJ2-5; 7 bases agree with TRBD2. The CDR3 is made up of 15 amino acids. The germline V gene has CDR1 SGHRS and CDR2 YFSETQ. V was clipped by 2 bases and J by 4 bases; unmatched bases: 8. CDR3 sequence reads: CASSLSPGGRETQYF. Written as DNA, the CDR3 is TGCGCCAGCAGCTTATCCCCCGGCGGGAGAGAGACCCAGTACTTC.

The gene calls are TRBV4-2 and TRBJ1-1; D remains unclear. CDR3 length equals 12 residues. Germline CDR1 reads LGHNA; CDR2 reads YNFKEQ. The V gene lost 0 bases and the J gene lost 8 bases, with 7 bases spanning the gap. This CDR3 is CASSQEGHEAFF. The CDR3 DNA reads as TGTGCCAGCAGCCAAGAAGGGCACGAAGCTTTCTTT.

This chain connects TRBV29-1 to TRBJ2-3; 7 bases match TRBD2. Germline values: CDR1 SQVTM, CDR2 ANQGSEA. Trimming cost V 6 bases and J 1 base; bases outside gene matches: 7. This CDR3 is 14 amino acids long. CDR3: CSVGSGTRTDTQYF. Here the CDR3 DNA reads TGCAGCGTCGGAAGCGGGACGCGCACAGATACGCAGTATTTT.

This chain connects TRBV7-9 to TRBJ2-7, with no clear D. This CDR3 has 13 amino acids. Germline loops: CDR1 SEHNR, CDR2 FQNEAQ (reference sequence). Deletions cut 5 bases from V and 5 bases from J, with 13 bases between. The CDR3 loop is CASSPSKVHEQYV. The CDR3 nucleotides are TGTGCCAGCAGCCCCTCCAAGGTACACGAGCAGTACGTC.

CDR3 nucleotides: TGTGCCAGCAGCACCCGGACCGAGCCCAATGAGCAGTTCTTC. Residues: CASSTRTEPNEQFF. This rearrangement joins TRBV11-3 to TRBJ2-1; D is uncertain. V was shortened by 5 bases and J by 6 bases, with 14 bases between the two germline ends. Germline V gives CDR1 SGHNT, CDR2 YENEEA. The CDR3 totals 14 residues.

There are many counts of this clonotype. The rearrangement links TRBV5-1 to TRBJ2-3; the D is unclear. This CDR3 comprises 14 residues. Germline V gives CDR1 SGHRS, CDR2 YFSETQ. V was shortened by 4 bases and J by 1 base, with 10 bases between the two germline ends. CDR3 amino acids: CASSPRIGTDTQYF. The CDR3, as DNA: TGCGCCAGCAGCCCCAGGATTGGCACAGATACGCAGTATTTT.

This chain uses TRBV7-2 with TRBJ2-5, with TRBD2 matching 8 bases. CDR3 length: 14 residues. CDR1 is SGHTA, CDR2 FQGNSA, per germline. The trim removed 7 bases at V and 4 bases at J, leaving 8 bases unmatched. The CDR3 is CASTPRLAGETQYF. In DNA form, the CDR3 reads TGTGCCAGCACCCCCCGGCTAGCGGGAGAGACCCAGTACTTC.

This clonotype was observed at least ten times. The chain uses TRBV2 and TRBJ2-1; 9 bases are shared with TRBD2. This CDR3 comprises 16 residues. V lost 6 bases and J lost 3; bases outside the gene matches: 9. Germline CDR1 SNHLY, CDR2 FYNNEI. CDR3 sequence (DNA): TGTGCCAGCAGCGCTTGGGCGGGAGGGTTCTACAATGAGCAGTTCTTC. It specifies CASSAWAGGFYNEQFF.

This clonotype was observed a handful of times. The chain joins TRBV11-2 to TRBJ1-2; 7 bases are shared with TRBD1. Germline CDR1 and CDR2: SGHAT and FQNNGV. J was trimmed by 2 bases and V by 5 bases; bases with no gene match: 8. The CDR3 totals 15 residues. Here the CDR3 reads CASSQQGQTNYGYTF. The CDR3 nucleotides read TGTGCCAGCAGCCAACAGGGGCAAACAAACTATGGCTACACCTTC.

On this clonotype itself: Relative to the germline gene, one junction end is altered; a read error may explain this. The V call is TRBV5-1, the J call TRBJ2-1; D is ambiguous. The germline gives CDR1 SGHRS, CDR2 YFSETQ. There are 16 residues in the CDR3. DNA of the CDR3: TGCGCCAGCAGCTTGTTGCCAGGAAGCTCCTACAATGAGCGGTTCTTC. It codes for CASSLLPGSSYNERFF.

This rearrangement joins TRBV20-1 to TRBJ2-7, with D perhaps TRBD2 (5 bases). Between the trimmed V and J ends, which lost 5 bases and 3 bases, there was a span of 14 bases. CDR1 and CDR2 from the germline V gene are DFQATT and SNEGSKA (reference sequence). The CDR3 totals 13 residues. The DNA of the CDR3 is TGCAGTGCTGAGAGGGTGAGTGGCTACGAGCAGTACTTC. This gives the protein CSAERVSGYEQYF.

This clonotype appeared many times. CDR3 bases: TGTGCCAGCAGCACTAGCGGTGCCTACAATGAGCAGTTCTTC. It specifies CASSTSGAYNEQFF. The genes are TRBV12-3 or TRBV12-4 and TRBJ2-1; the match to TRBD2 covers 8 bases. The CDR3 contains 14 residues. Germline trimming cut 6 bases from V and 2 bases from J; bases unmatched to any gene: 3.

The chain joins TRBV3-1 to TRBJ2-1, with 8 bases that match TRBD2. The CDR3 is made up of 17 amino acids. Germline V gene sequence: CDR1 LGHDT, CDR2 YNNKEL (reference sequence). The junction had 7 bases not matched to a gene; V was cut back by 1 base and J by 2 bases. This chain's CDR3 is CASSQVSSGSPYNEQFF. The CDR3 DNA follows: TGTGCCAGCAGCCAAGTTTCAAGCGGGAGCCCCTACAATGAGCAGTTCTTC.

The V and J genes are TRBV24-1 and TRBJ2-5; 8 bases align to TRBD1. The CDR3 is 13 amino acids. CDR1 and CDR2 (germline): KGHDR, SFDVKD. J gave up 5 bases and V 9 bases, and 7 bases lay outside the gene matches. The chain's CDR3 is CATQSGGRETQYF. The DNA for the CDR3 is TGTGCCACCCAATCAGGGGGCAGGGAGACCCAGTACTTC.

The CDR3 loop is CSVETSGTGDGDTQYF. As DNA, the CDR3 is TGCAGCGTTGAAACCTCCGGGACAGGGGATGGAGATACGCAGTATTTT. The chain uses TRBV29-1 and TRBJ2-3, with 10 bases matching TRBD1. CDR3 length equals 16 residues. Trimming removed 2 bases from V and 5 bases from J; junction bases left unmatched: 10. The germline CDR1 and CDR2 sequences are SQVTM and ANQGSEA.

CDR3 bases: TGTGCCAGCAGTCATATCGGGCCTGACAATGAGCAGTTCTTC. Amino acid sequence: CASSHIGPDNEQFF. The chain employs TRBV7-9 and TRBJ2-1; D is undetermined. The germline CDR1 and CDR2 sequences are SEHNR and FQNEAQ (reference sequence). V dropped 6 bases and J dropped 5 bases, with 14 bases sitting between them. CDR3 length: 14 amino acids.

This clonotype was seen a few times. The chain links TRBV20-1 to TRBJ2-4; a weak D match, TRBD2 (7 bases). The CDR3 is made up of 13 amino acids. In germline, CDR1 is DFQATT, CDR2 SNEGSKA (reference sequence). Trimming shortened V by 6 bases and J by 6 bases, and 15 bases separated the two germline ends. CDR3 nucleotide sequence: TGCAGTGCCGTAGGGGGGGGGAGAAACATTCAGTACTTC. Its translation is CSAVGGGRNIQYF.

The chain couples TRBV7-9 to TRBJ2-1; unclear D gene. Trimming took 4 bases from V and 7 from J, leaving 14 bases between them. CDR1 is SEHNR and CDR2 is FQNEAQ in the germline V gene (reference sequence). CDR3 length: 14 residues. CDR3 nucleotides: TGTGCCAGCAGCTCCGGGTCCCGTTTTAATGAGCAGTTCTTC. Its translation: CASSSGSRFNEQFF.

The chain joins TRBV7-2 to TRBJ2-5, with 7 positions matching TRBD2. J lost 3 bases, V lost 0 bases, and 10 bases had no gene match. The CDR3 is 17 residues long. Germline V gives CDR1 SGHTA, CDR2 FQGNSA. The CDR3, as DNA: TGTGCCAGCAGCTTAGCGACGACTAGCCTGAGGGAAGAGACCCAGTACTTC. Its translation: CASSLATTSLREETQYF.

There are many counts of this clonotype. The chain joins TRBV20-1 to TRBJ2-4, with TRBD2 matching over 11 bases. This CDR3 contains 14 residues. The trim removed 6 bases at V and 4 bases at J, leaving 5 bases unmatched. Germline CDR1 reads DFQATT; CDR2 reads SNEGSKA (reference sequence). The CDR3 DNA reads TGCAGTGCCGCGGGGACTAGCGGAAAAAACATTCAGTACTTC. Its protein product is CSAAGTSGKNIQYF.

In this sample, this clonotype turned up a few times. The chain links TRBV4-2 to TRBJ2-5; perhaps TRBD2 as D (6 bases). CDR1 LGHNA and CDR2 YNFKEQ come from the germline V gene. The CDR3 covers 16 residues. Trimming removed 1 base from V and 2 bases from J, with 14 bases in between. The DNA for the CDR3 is TGTGCCAGCAGCCAAGGGAACGCGGGAAGACAAGAGACCCAGTACTTC. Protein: CASSQGNAGRQETQYF.

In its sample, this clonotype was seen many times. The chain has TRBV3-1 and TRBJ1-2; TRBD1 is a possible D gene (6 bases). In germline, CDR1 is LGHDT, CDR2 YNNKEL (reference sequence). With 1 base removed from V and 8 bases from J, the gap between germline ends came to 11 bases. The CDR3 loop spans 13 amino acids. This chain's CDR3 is CASSQGQVDGYTF. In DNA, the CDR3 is TGTGCCAGCAGCCAAGGACAGGTCGACGGCTACACCTTC.

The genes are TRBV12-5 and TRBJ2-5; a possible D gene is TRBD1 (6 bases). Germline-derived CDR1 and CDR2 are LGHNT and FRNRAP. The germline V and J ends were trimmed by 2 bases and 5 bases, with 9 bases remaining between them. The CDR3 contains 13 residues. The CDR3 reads CASGLPGVETQYF. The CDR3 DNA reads TGTGCTAGTGGTTTGCCAGGGGTGGAGACCCAGTACTTC.

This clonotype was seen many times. The CDR3 bases are TGTGCCAGCAGCTCAACAGGGAGCTCCTACAATGAGCAGTTCTTC. It specifies CASSSTGSSYNEQFF. V gene TRBV5-6 combines with J gene TRBJ2-1; maybe TRBD1 (6 bases). Germline lookup yields CDR1 SGHDT and CDR2 YYEEEE. V gave up 3 bases and J gave up 0 bases, with 10 bases separating them. The CDR3 length is 15 residues. Full variable domain (remainder filled in from reference TRBV5-6 and TRBJ2-1): DAGVTQSPTHLIKTRGQQVTLRCSPKSGHDTVSWYQQALGQGPQFIFQYYEEEERQRGNFPDRFSGHQFPNYSSELNVNALLLGDSALYLCASSSTGSSYNEQFFGPGTRLTVL.

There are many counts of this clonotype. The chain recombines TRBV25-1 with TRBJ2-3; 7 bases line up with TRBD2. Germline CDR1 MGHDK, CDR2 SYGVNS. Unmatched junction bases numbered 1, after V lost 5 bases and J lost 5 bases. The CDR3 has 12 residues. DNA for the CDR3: TGTGCCAGCAGTACGGGGGGAGATACGCAGTATTTT. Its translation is CASSTGGDTQYF.

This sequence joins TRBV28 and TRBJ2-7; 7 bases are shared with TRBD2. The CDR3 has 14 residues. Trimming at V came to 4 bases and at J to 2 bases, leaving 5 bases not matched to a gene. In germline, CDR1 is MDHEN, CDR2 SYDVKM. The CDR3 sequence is CASSSSGETYEQYV. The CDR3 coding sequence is TGTGCCAGCAGTTCCAGCGGGGAAACCTACGAGCAGTACGTC.